This T cell receptor (beta chain) emerged from a study of T cells in Graves' hyperthyroidism and ophthalmopathy. RNA transcripts yielded amplified TCR beta CDR3 regions. Researchers ran a first-round RT-PCR on the TCR CDR3 using the HTBI primer set. TCRdb itself ran the multiplex PCR reads through MiXCR, one entry per CDR3 protein. The sample has 280,000 or so distinct CDR3 sequences, about 16% seen once. This clonotype was counted a few times. Patients aged 18 to 65 had newly diagnosed hyperthyroidism of under 2 months' duration. Germline V gene data show CDR1 as DFQATT and CDR2 as SNEGSKA (reference sequence). The CDR3 is 18 amino acids. Deletions cut 5 bases from V and 1 base from J, with 25 bases between.

The sequencing input was blood. The sequence derives from a woman aged 50 to 60 with Graves' hyperthyroidism that later progressed to Graves' ophthalmopathy. V gene TRBV20-1 combines with J gene TRBJ2-3, with D tentatively TRBD1 or TRBD2 (5 bases each). CDR3 loop: CSARPFLGTSLGTDTQYF. In DNA, the CDR3 is TGCAGTGCTCGGCCCTTCCTCGGGACGTCGCTAGGCACAGATACGCAGTATTTT.